This T cell receptor beta chain was sequenced during a study of T cells in Graves' hyperthyroidism and ophthalmopathy. Study background: The authors collected peripheral blood at initial diagnosis, before any treatment. Study-level results: Stable hyperthyroidism and ophthalmopathy were separated using 13 V-J signatures.

From 10 ml of fresh peripheral blood, PBMCs were isolated. On this clonotype: The target antigen is unknown.

RNA transcripts were the template for amplifying TCR beta CDR3 regions. The HTBI set primed first-round TCR CDR3 RT-PCR. TCRdb itself ran the multiplex PCR reads through MiXCR, one entry per CDR3 protein. The data show around 400,000 distinct CDR3 sequences, approximately 14% seen once. The material sequenced was blood. The clonotype originates from an older woman with Graves' ophthalmopathy.

The DNA for the CDR3 is TGTGCCAGCAGGGGGACAGGGAGCTCCTATAATTCACCCCTCCACTTT. Amino acids: CASRGTGSSYNSPLHF. This chain connects TRBV6-2 or TRBV6-3 to TRBJ1-6; TRBD1 matches at 9 bases. Trimming cost V 6 bases and J 0 bases; bases outside gene matches: 3. Germline CDR1 is MNHEY and CDR2 is SVGEGT. The CDR3 contains 16 residues.